This T cell receptor (beta chain) was sequenced for a study of T cells in Graves' hyperthyroidism and ophthalmopathy. Regarding the study as a whole: Classification by a 13 V-J model distinguished ophthalmopathy from stable hyperthyroidism.

With a duration under 2 months, the hyperthyroidism was newly diagnosed in patients aged 18 to 65. The CDR3 extends over 15 amino acids. V lost 1 base and J lost 4; bases outside the gene matches: 2. In germline, CDR1 is SGHTA, CDR2 FQGNSA. Amplification of TCR beta CDR3 regions was performed using RNA transcripts as template. The HTBI primer set drove a first-round RT-PCR of the TCR CDR3. TCRdb processed the multiplex PCR reads anew with MiXCR; each CDR3 protein has one entry. This sample carries 650,000 to 750,000 distinct CDR3 sequences, about 14% of them seen once, and the ten largest clones take roughly a tenth. This clonotype occurred many times. Antigen unknown.

V and J are TRBV7-2 and TRBJ2-5, with 11 bases fitting TRBD1. The sequence was obtained from a woman aged 18-35 years with Graves' hyperthyroidism. The specimen sequenced was blood. This CDR3 is CASSLGTGGLETQYF. Written as DNA, the CDR3 is TGTGCCAGCAGCTTAGGGACAGGGGGCTTAGAGACCCAGTACTTC.